This record covers a single T cell receptor (beta chain). This clonotype came up many times. This clone's antigen is unknown. It has no much larger one-base neighbor in the sample; base qualities were not kept. The reads were generated on an Illumina HiSeq 2500. Quantitative 5'-RACE with molecular barcodes was used to prepare TCR beta libraries. The study's processing was this. A new computational method based on a probabilistic model of VDJ rearrangement was used to identify disease-linked TCR variants. Through fastp at Q25 and MiXCR, TCRdb rebuilt clones from the public reads, retaining in-frame beta chains. Identical CDR3 proteins give one entry, which carries the most common genes and DNA. The V and J calls shown here were made by TCRdb, not taken from the authors' results. The sample table lists 500,000 to 550,000 distinct CDR3 sequences, about 12% of them with a count of one. Under 7.5% of the sample is taken by the ten largest.

The data are from a study of CD8 T cells in ankylosing spondylitis (dated by TCRdb to 2017 to 2019). For the study in its entirety: To find TCR variants linked to disease, the study profiled T cell receptor beta repertoires in ankylosing spondylitis patients and healthy donors. In total, the full study cohort was made up of 95 to 110 healthy donors and some 26 ankylosing spondylitis patients. Peripheral blood was sampled, and synovial fluid was additionally collected from ankylosing spondylitis patients. The investigation overall reported the following: The disease-linked clones were reported as significantly enriched in matched synovial fluid samples from ankylosing spondylitis patients. A TCR beta motif made up of roughly eight highly homologous amino acid variants appeared to be characteristic of blood from ankylosing spondylitis patients. The disease-linked clones had a CD8+ phenotype and were found at relatively low frequencies in peripheral blood. Some motif variants had previously been reported in the synovial fluid and blood of reactive arthritis patients, which suggests shared mechanisms of disease initiation.

The sequenced sample consisted of blood, either unsorted or a sorted T cell fraction (not recorded which). The sequence was collected from a male donor with ankylosing spondylitis.

The CDR3 loop reads CASSPSVDQETQYF. The nucleotide sequence reads TGCGCCAGCAGCCCTAGCGTTGACCAAGAGACCCAGTACTTC. This receptor chain uses TRBV5-1 and TRBJ2-5, and perhaps TRBD2 as D gene, on 6 matching bases. Trimming removed 4 bases from V and 0 bases from J, leaving 10 bases between the germline ends. Counted from cysteine to phenylalanine, this CDR3 has 14 amino acids. Only the CDR3 portion is preserved as DNA: 42 bases, with reading frame beginning at the first base. The germline V gene sets CDR1 to SGHRS and CDR2 to YFSETQ.